This T cell receptor beta chain comes out of a study of molecular identifiers for immune sequencing clone quantification. Study-level points and caveats: Spiked-in Jurkat TCR RNA corresponding to one cell was reported as detectable against 1 million or so naive cells. More than 99% of effector molecules, versus under 1% of naive-cell molecules, belonged to clones above 20 RNA copies.

Looked up from germline, CDR1 is SGHRS and CDR2 is YFSETQ. Deletions cut 1 base from V and 3 bases from J, with 8 bases between. CDR3 length: 13 amino acids. TCRdb analysed the PCR reads with MiXCR anew, one entry per CDR3 protein. The repertoire holds under 600,000 distinct CDR3 sequences, with 25% as singletons. The sorting of naive CD8 T cells used the CD8+CD4-CCR7+CD45RA+ phenotype. Turning to this clonotype: Its antigen is as yet unknown.

This chain links TRBV5-1 with TRBJ2-7; D gene ambiguous. The source of this sequence is a human donor in good health. Some libraries in this study had Jurkat cell RNA spiked in. Sequencing used naive CD8+ T cells from blood, with Jurkat cell RNA spiked in. Subset specified: FACS-sorted CD8+CD4-CCR7+CD45RA+ naive T cells. CDR3 sequence reads: CASSLQANYEQYF. Written as DNA, the CDR3 is TGCGCCAGCAGCTTGCAGGCAAACTACGAGCAGTACTTC.